The subject of this entry is one TCR beta chain. Its antigen is unidentified. The researchers isolated CD4+ and CD8+ T cells from PBMCs by sorting. The V gene end was trimmed by 3 bases and the J gene end by 3 bases; junction bases not matched to a gene: 4. This CDR3 spans 14 amino acids. Germline values: CDR1 SGDLS, CDR2 YYNGEE. After isolation, RNA underwent reverse transcription to generate cDNA as the sequencing template. Sequencing used immunoSEQ multiplex PCR; TCRdb keeps in-frame clones, though not all of them. The sample holds about 110,000 clones, approximately 59% seen once. The data stem from a study of CD8+ T cells in alopecia areata. Whole-study findings and limits: Sharing of TCR sequences between patients (possibly for HLA-related reasons) was less clear than in mice. Relative to normal scalp, lesional scalp, especially alopecia totalis/universalis, showed higher clonality. Scalp sequencing captures resident alphabeta T cells of normal skin too.

The receptor was derived from a human donor in good health. J is TRBJ2-7 and V is TRBV9, with 9 bases that match TRBD2. Sequencing input: CD8+ T cells sorted from blood. CDR3 sequence (DNA): TGTGCCAGCAGCGCCGGGACTAGCTTCTACGAGCAGTACTTC. This sequence encodes CASSAGTSFYEQYF.